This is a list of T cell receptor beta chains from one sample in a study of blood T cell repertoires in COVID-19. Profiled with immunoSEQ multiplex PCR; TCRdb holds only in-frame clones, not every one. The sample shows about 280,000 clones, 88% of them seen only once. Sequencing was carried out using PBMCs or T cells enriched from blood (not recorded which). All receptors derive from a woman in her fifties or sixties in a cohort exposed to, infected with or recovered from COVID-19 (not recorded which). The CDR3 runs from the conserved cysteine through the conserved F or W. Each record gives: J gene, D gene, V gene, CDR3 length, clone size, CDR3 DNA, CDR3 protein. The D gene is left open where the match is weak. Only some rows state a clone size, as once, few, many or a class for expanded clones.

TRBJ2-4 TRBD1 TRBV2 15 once TGTGCCAGCAGTGGCTTAACCGGGACAGGTGACATTCAGTACTTC CASSGLTGTGDIQYF
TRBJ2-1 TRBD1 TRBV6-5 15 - TGTGCCAGCAGTTTGCAGGGGGCCTCCTACAATGAGCAGTTCTTC CASSLQGASYNEQFF
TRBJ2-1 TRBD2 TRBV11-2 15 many TGTGCCAGCAGCAGGCTAGCGGGAGGTGCACGCCAACAGTTCTTC CASSRLAGGARQQFF
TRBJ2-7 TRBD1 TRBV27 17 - TGTGCCAGCAGTTCCGCAAAGCCGACAGGGTATTTCTACGAGCAGTACTTC CASSSAKPTGYFYEQYF
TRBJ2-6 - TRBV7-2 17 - TGTGCCAGCAGTCTTGCTAGCGAGAGCTCTGGGGCCAACGTCCTGACTTTC CASSLASESSGANVLTF
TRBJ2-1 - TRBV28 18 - TGTGCCAGCAGCCCCAGGGGTAGCGGGCAAAGCTCCTACAATGAGCAGTTCTTC CASSPRGSGQSSYNEQFF
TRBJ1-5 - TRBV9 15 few TGTGCCAGCAGCGTAGGGCCGCAGGGTAATCAGCCCCAGCATTTT CASSVGPQGNQPQHF
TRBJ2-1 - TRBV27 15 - TGTGCCAGCAGCACCGGGACTGGATCTTACAATGAGCAGTTCTTC CASSTGTGSYNEQFF
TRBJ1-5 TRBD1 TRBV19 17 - TGTGCCAGTAGTATAACGGGACAGGGTTGGAGCAATCAGCCCCAGCATTTT CASSITGQGWSNQPQHF
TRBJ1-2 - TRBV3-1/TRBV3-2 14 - TGTGCCAGCAGCCAAAATGGGGCAGGGAACGGCTACACCTTC CASSQNGAGNGYTF